Listed here are 3 T cell receptor beta chains from one sample, sequenced in a study of cytomegalovirus exposure and HLA in healthy donors. Primers for the PCR totalled 60 Vbeta and 13 Jbeta. Clones were read by immunoSEQ multiplex PCR, and TCRdb kept only the in-frame ones, dropping some. Here the sample spans approximately 89,000 clones, less than 85% being singletons. Sequencing was performed on PBMCs. The receptors here all came from a man aged 40-50 years in good health and CMV-seropositive.

J is TRBJ1-2 and V is TRBV25-1, with D tentatively TRBD1 (5 bases). Germline V gene lookup returns CDR1 MGHDK and CDR2 SYGVNS. This CDR3 has 17 residues. Trimming removed 3 bases at V and 4 bases at J, with 21 bases between. DNA for the CDR3: TGTGCCAGCAGTGATGCCTCACCTGCCTTGGGACTCTATGGCTACACCTTC. Protein product: CASSDASPALGLYGYTF.

The gene calls are TRBV9 and TRBJ1-4; D unresolved. This CDR3 is built from 18 residues. Germline V gene sequence: CDR1 SGDLS, CDR2 YYNGEE. V shed 0 bases and J shed 7 bases, with 22 bases lying between them. In DNA form, the CDR3 reads TGTGCCAGCAGCGTAGGAGAGGGTGTGGGATTGGGGTCTGAAAAACTGTTTTTT. This translates into CASSVGEGVGLGSEKLFF.

The chain has TRBV7-2 and TRBJ1-6; 9 bases line up with TRBD1. The CDR3 covers 15 residues. The germline V gene encodes CDR1 SGHTA and CDR2 FQGNSA. Trimming removed 8 bases from V and 9 bases from J; junction bases left unmatched: 11. The CDR3 nucleotides read TGTGCCAGCGCCAAAGAACAGGGGGCGCGTTCACCCCTCCACTTT. It yields the protein CASAKEQGARSPLHF.